Listed here are 5 T cell receptor beta chains from one sample, sequenced in a study of shared clonotypes between healthy human individuals. Here immunoSEQ multiplex PCR was the method, and the copy in TCRdb shows in-frame clones only, minus some. Among approximately 980,000 clones, approximately 80% were seen once, and the ten largest hold around 1.5%. The sample was memory CD4+ T cells sorted from blood. Subset meaning: CD45RA-negative fraction. These TCRs come from a man aged 18 to 29 in good health.

The chain carries TRBV19 and TRBJ1-2; weak D call: TRBD1 (6 bases). This CDR3 is built from 14 residues. Per germline, CDR1 LNHDA and CDR2 SQIVND (reference sequence). V lost 6 bases and J 7 bases, leaving 18 bases between the germline ends. CDR3 protein: CASSTGTQSGGYTF. In DNA form, the CDR3 reads TGTGCCAGTAGCACAGGGACCCAAAGCGGTGGCTACACCTTC.

This clone appeared a single time. The chain links TRBV7-2 to TRBJ2-7; unclear D gene. Trimming shortened V by 7 bases and J by 4 bases, and 17 bases separated the two germline ends. Per the germline V gene, CDR1 is SGHTA and CDR2 is FQGNSA. The CDR3 sequence is 14 residues long. The CDR3: CASTVAHNGYEQYF. The CDR3 coding sequence is TGTGCCAGCACCGTCGCCCACAACGGGTACGAGCAGTACTTC.

The rearrangement links TRBV9 to TRBJ2-3, with TRBD2 identical over 12 bases. V gave up 0 bases and J gave up 6 bases; unmatched junction bases: 11. Germline values: CDR1 SGDLS, CDR2 YYNGEE. The CDR3 contains 18 residues. The CDR3 loop reads CASSVEASGRALSDTQYF. DNA of the CDR3: TGTGCCAGCAGCGTAGAGGCTAGCGGGAGGGCCCTCAGCGATACGCAGTATTTT.

Details on this clone: Other DNA sequences of this sample code for an identical CDR3. The chain is built from TRBV10-3 and TRBJ2-3, with D perhaps given as TRBD1 or TRBD2 (5 bases each). The V end lost 0 bases, the J end lost 0 bases, and 7 bases lay between the germline ends. This CDR3 spans 15 amino acids. Germline loops: CDR1 ENHRY, CDR2 SYGVKD. The CDR3 coding sequence is TGTGCCATCAGTGAGTCCGGGGCTAGCACAGATACGCAGTATTTT. The encoded protein is CAISESGASTDTQYF.

The rearrangement joins TRBV6-4 to TRBJ2-3; TRBD2 matches 12 bases. The V and J ends lost 3 bases and 3 bases, in that order; junction bases with no gene match: 4. CDR3 length: 16 residues. Germline V lookup: CDR1 MRHNA, CDR2 SNTAGT. CDR3 sequence: CASSETSGRITDTQYF. CDR3 in DNA: TGTGCCAGCAGTGAAACTAGCGGGAGGATAACAGATACGCAGTATTTT.